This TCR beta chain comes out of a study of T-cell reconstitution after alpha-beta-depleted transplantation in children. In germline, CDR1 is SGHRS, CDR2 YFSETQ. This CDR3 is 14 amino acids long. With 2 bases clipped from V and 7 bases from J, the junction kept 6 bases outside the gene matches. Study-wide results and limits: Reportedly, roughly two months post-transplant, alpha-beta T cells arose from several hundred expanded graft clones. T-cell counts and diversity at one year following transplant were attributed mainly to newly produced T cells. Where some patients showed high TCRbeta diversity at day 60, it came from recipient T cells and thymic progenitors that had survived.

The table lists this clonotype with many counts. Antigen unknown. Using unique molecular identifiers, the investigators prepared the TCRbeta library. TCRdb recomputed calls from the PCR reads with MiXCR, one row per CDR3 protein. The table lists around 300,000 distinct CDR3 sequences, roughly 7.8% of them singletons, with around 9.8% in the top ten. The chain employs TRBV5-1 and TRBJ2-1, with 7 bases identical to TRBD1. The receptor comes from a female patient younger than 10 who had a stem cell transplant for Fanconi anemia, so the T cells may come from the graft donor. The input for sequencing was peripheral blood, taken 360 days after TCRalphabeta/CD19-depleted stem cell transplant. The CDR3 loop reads CASSFGTVQNEQFF. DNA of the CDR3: TGCGCCAGCAGCTTCGGGACAGTTCAGAATGAGCAGTTCTTC.